This is a list of T cell receptor beta chains from one sample in a study of T cells in Graves' hyperthyroidism and ophthalmopathy. Each CDR3 protein gets one entry after TCRdb re-called the multiplex PCR reads with MiXCR. The sample yields more than 500,000 distinct CDR3 sequences, roughly 14% seen once. Sequenced material: blood. All receptors come from a middle-aged woman with Graves' ophthalmopathy. CDR3s include the opening cysteine and the closing phenylalanine or tryptophan. D genes are given only for firm matches. Clone sizes are given selectively: once, few, many, or a class where the clone is expanded.

j_gene: TRBJ2-5
abundance: many
d_gene: -
len: 15
v_gene: TRBV7-3
CDR3nt: TGTGCCAGCAGCCCTCCGGGCCAAGGGCGAGAGACCCAGTACTTC
CDR3aa: CASSPPGQGRETQYF

j_gene: TRBJ1-1
abundance: many
d_gene: TRBD1
len: 15
v_gene: TRBV6-2/TRBV6-3
CDR3nt: TGTGCCAGCAGTTGGACAGGCGCCATGAACACTGAAGCTTTCTTT
CDR3aa: CASSWTGAMNTEAFF

j_gene: TRBJ2-7
abundance: -
d_gene: TRBD2
len: 14
v_gene: TRBV28
CDR3nt: TGTGCCAGCGCCTCACTAGCGGGGCCCTACGAGCAGTACTTC
CDR3aa: CASASLAGPYEQYF

j_gene: TRBJ2-4
abundance: few
d_gene: -
len: 19
v_gene: TRBV6-5
CDR3nt: TGTGCCAGCGTTGCTCCCATCGGTCGCAGGGGAGTGGGGTTAAACATTCAGTACTTC
CDR3aa: CASVAPIGRRGVGLNIQYF

j_gene: TRBJ1-1
abundance: -
d_gene: -
len: 16
v_gene: TRBV13
CDR3nt: TGTGCCAGCAGCCCTCGTCCCGGGACATTGAACACTGAAGCTTTCTTT
CDR3aa: CASSPRPGTLNTEAFF

j_gene: TRBJ2-2
abundance: few
d_gene: -
len: 13
v_gene: TRBV19
CDR3nt: TGTGCCAGTAGTATTCAGGGCCCCGGGGAGCTGTTTTTT
CDR3aa: CASSIQGPGELFF

j_gene: TRBJ1-1
abundance: -
d_gene: -
len: 15
v_gene: TRBV4-1
CDR3nt: TGCGCCAGCAGCCAGTACTCAGGGGCGAACACTGAAGCTTTCTTT
CDR3aa: CASSQYSGANTEAFF

j_gene: TRBJ1-1
abundance: many
d_gene: TRBD1
len: 13
v_gene: TRBV29-1
CDR3nt: TGCAGCGCAGGAAGACAGGGTGCAACTGAAGCTTTCTTT
CDR3aa: CSAGRQGATEAFF

j_gene: TRBJ1-1
abundance: -
d_gene: -
len: 13
v_gene: TRBV20-1
CDR3nt: TGCAGTGCTAGACTGGGGGACTGGAATGAAGCTTTCTTT
CDR3aa: CSARLGDWNEAFF

j_gene: TRBJ2-2
abundance: -
d_gene: -
len: 14
v_gene: TRBV9
CDR3nt: TGTGCCAGCAGCGTAGGTGGAAGGGCCGGGGAGCTGTTTTTT
CDR3aa: CASSVGGRAGELFF

j_gene: TRBJ2-2
abundance: many
d_gene: -
len: 12
v_gene: TRBV5-1
CDR3nt: TGCGCCAGCAGCTCTCCCGTCGGGGAGCTGTTTTTT
CDR3aa: CASSSPVGELFF

j_gene: TRBJ1-6
abundance: -
d_gene: -
len: 15
v_gene: TRBV7-2
CDR3nt: TGTGCCAGCAGCTTAGTCCGGGACCCTAATTCACCCCTCCACTTT
CDR3aa: CASSLVRDPNSPLHF

j_gene: TRBJ2-4
abundance: -
d_gene: TRBD1
len: 16
v_gene: TRBV3-1
CDR3nt: TGTGCCAGCAGCCTAGGGGACAGGGGAGCCAAAAACATTCAGTACTTC
CDR3aa: CASSLGDRGAKNIQYF

j_gene: TRBJ2-7
abundance: few
d_gene: TRBD2
len: 14
v_gene: TRBV18
CDR3nt: TGTGCCAGCTCGGCGGGGGTGGAGGGTTACGAGCAGTACTTC
CDR3aa: CASSAGVEGYEQYF

j_gene: TRBJ2-2
abundance: many
d_gene: TRBD1
len: 14
v_gene: TRBV6-1
CDR3nt: TGTGCCAGCAACAGGGGTCCCAACACCGGGGAGCTGTTTTTT
CDR3aa: CASNRGPNTGELFF

j_gene: TRBJ1-3
abundance: many
d_gene: -
len: 13
v_gene: TRBV20-1
CDR3nt: TGCAGTGCTAGAGATGATGTGGGTGACACCATATATTTT
CDR3aa: CSARDDVGDTIYF

j_gene: TRBJ2-5
abundance: many
d_gene: -
len: 13
v_gene: TRBV19
CDR3nt: TGTGCCAGTAGTCTGATGGGGTTGGAGACCCAGTACTTC
CDR3aa: CASSLMGLETQYF

j_gene: TRBJ2-1
abundance: many
d_gene: -
len: 12
v_gene: TRBV28
CDR3nt: TGTGCCAGCAGTCGGGACCACAATGAGCAGTTCTTC
CDR3aa: CASSRDHNEQFF

j_gene: TRBJ1-5
abundance: few
d_gene: -
len: 12
v_gene: TRBV30
CDR3nt: TGTGCCTGGAGTGTAGAAGGGGAGCCCCAGCATTTT
CDR3aa: CAWSVEGEPQHF

j_gene: TRBJ2-5
abundance: -
d_gene: TRBD2
len: 17
v_gene: TRBV4-3
CDR3nt: TGCGCCAGCAGCCAAGACCTGGCGAGCGGGAAGGTAGAGACCCAGTACTTC
CDR3aa: CASSQDLASGKVETQYF

j_gene: TRBJ2-7
abundance: many
d_gene: -
len: 14
v_gene: TRBV29-1
CDR3nt: TGCAGCGTTACCCCCGGGGCGAGCGTTTACGAGCAGTACTTC
CDR3aa: CSVTPGASVYEQYF

j_gene: TRBJ2-6
abundance: -
d_gene: TRBD2
len: 22
v_gene: TRBV6-2/TRBV6-3
CDR3nt: TGTGCCAGCAGTTACGATTCTAGCGGGAGTTTTATTCCGGAGTCTGGGGCCAACGTCCTGACTTTC
CDR3aa: CASSYDSSGSFIPESGANVLTF

j_gene: TRBJ2-2
abundance: many
d_gene: -
len: 16
v_gene: TRBV15
CDR3nt: TGTGCCACCACCAGTCCGGACCGCTACTACACCGGGGAGCTGTTTTTT
CDR3aa: CATTSPDRYYTGELFF

j_gene: TRBJ1-2
abundance: once
d_gene: -
len: 13
v_gene: TRBV13
CDR3nt: TGTGCCAGCAGCTCATACAGGCTGAATGGCTACACCTTC
CDR3aa: CASSSYRLNGYTF

j_gene: TRBJ2-7
abundance: many
d_gene: -
len: 15
v_gene: TRBV28
CDR3nt: TGTGCCAGCAGTTTCGTATCTTCAGGAGACTACGAGCAGTACTTC
CDR3aa: CASSFVSSGDYEQYF

j_gene: TRBJ2-5
abundance: many
d_gene: -
len: 14
v_gene: TRBV30
CDR3nt: TGTGCCTGGGTGCCCGGAGTGGCGGATGAGACCCAGTACTTC
CDR3aa: CAWVPGVADETQYF

j_gene: TRBJ1-1
abundance: many
d_gene: TRBD1
len: 15
v_gene: TRBV5-1
CDR3nt: TGCGCCAGCAGCTCCGGGGGACAGTACTACACTGAAGCTTTCTTT
CDR3aa: CASSSGGQYYTEAFF

j_gene: TRBJ1-1
abundance: many
d_gene: TRBD1
len: 14
v_gene: TRBV15
CDR3nt: TGTGCCACCAGCGGCGGACAGGGGTACACTGAAGCTTTCTTT
CDR3aa: CATSGGQGYTEAFF

j_gene: TRBJ1-2
abundance: many
d_gene: TRBD1
len: 13
v_gene: TRBV27
CDR3nt: TGTGCCAGCAGCAGGGGGGACAACTATGGCTACACCTTC
CDR3aa: CASSRGDNYGYTF

j_gene: TRBJ1-1
abundance: -
d_gene: TRBD1
len: 12
v_gene: TRBV29-1
CDR3nt: TGCAGCAAGGACAGGGGTAGGGAGGAAGCTTTCTTT
CDR3aa: CSKDRGREEAFF

j_gene: TRBJ2-7
abundance: many
d_gene: -
len: 15
v_gene: TRBV12-3/TRBV12-4
CDR3nt: TGTGCCAGCAGTTTTTCGGACACCAGCTCCTACGAGCAGTACTTC
CDR3aa: CASSFSDTSSYEQYF

j_gene: TRBJ1-3
abundance: many
d_gene: -
len: 12
v_gene: TRBV12-3/TRBV12-4
CDR3nt: TGTGCCAGCAGTGGAAGAGGAAACACCATATATTTT
CDR3aa: CASSGRGNTIYF

j_gene: TRBJ1-2
abundance: once
d_gene: TRBD1
len: 16
v_gene: TRBV28
CDR3nt: TGTGCCAGCAGCCACGACCCCGGACAGGGAAACTATGGCTACACCTTC
CDR3aa: CASSHDPGQGNYGYTF

j_gene: TRBJ2-7
abundance: many
d_gene: TRBD2
len: 13
v_gene: TRBV28
CDR3nt: TGTGCCAGCAGTTTAGCGGGAGTACGGGGGCAGTACTTC
CDR3aa: CASSLAGVRGQYF

j_gene: TRBJ2-2
abundance: -
d_gene: TRBD2
len: 16
v_gene: TRBV28
CDR3nt: TGTGCCAGCAGTTTGACTAGCGGGGGCATCACCGGGGAGCTGTTTTTT
CDR3aa: CASSLTSGGITGELFF

j_gene: TRBJ1-5
abundance: many
d_gene: -
len: 15
v_gene: TRBV25-1
CDR3nt: TGTGCCAGCAGTGAAGGAGGGGCTTATAATCAGCCCCAGCATTTT
CDR3aa: CASSEGGAYNQPQHF

j_gene: TRBJ1-1
abundance: -
d_gene: TRBD1
len: 13
v_gene: TRBV7-2
CDR3nt: TGTGCCAGCAGCTTCTCGGGACAGGGAGGAGCTTTCTTT
CDR3aa: CASSFSGQGGAFF

j_gene: TRBJ2-2
abundance: -
d_gene: TRBD2
len: 17
v_gene: TRBV3-1
CDR3nt: TGTGCCAGCAGCCAAGATATGAGACTAGCGCTCTCCGGGGAGCTGTTTTTT
CDR3aa: CASSQDMRLALSGELFF

j_gene: TRBJ2-7
abundance: many
d_gene: -
len: 14
v_gene: TRBV5-1
CDR3nt: TGCGCCAGCAGCCCATGGGACGGGGAGGACGAGCAGTACTTC
CDR3aa: CASSPWDGEDEQYF

j_gene: TRBJ2-2
abundance: many
d_gene: TRBD2
len: 16
v_gene: TRBV24-1
CDR3nt: TGTGCCACCAGTGAGCCCCGGGGGGCGAACACCGGGGAGCTGTTTTTT
CDR3aa: CATSEPRGANTGELFF

j_gene: TRBJ2-7
abundance: many
d_gene: -
len: 15
v_gene: TRBV6-2/TRBV6-3
CDR3nt: TGTGCCAGCAGTTACCGGACCTGGGTCACCTACGAGCAGTACTTC
CDR3aa: CASSYRTWVTYEQYF

j_gene: TRBJ1-5
abundance: -
d_gene: -
len: 13
v_gene: TRBV2
CDR3nt: TGTGCCAGCAGGGCCTGGACAGATCAGCCCCAGCATTTT
CDR3aa: CASRAWTDQPQHF

j_gene: TRBJ2-7
abundance: few
d_gene: -
len: 14
v_gene: TRBV7-8
CDR3nt: TGTGCCAGCAGCTTAATCGGGACCGCCTACGAGCAGTACTTC
CDR3aa: CASSLIGTAYEQYF

j_gene: TRBJ2-2
abundance: many
d_gene: -
len: 13
v_gene: TRBV11-2
CDR3nt: TGTGCCAGCAGCTTAGAACAGTTCGGGGAGCTGTTTTTT
CDR3aa: CASSLEQFGELFF

j_gene: TRBJ2-5
abundance: -
d_gene: TRBD2
len: 17
v_gene: TRBV10-3
CDR3nt: TGTGCCATCAGTGAGTCGAAATTAGCGGGAGGACAAGAGACCCAGTACTTC
CDR3aa: CAISESKLAGGQETQYF

j_gene: TRBJ2-7
abundance: -
d_gene: TRBD2
len: 13
v_gene: TRBV5-4
CDR3nt: TGTGCCAGCAGCTTGGGGCGGGAGAACGAGCAGTACTTC
CDR3aa: CASSLGRENEQYF

j_gene: TRBJ1-2
abundance: many
d_gene: -
len: 15
v_gene: TRBV7-8
CDR3nt: TGTGCCAGCAGCTTCCGCGGAGGGGGGAGCTATGGCTACACCTTC
CDR3aa: CASSFRGGGSYGYTF

j_gene: TRBJ1-6
abundance: many
d_gene: TRBD1
len: 16
v_gene: TRBV25-1
CDR3nt: TGTGCCAGCAGTGTGTCCCGGGACAGGAATAATTCACCCCTCCACTTT
CDR3aa: CASSVSRDRNNSPLHF

j_gene: TRBJ2-7
abundance: few
d_gene: TRBD1
len: 13
v_gene: TRBV20-1
CDR3nt: TGCAGTGCTCCCCGACAGGGGACCTACGAGCAGTACTTC
CDR3aa: CSAPRQGTYEQYF

j_gene: TRBJ1-5
abundance: many
d_gene: TRBD1
len: 15
v_gene: TRBV4-3
CDR3nt: TGCGCCAGCAGCCCGGGACCGACAGGGGATCAGCCCCAGCATTTT
CDR3aa: CASSPGPTGDQPQHF

j_gene: TRBJ2-3
abundance: -
d_gene: -
len: 14
v_gene: TRBV5-1
CDR3nt: TGCGCCAGCAGCTTGGGACACCTAACAGATACGCAGTATTTT
CDR3aa: CASSLGHLTDTQYF

j_gene: TRBJ1-2
abundance: -
d_gene: -
len: 12
v_gene: TRBV30
CDR3nt: TGTGCCTGGGGAGCTTCTAACTATGGCTACACCTTC
CDR3aa: CAWGASNYGYTF

j_gene: TRBJ1-1
abundance: many
d_gene: TRBD1
len: 14
v_gene: TRBV6-1
CDR3nt: TGTGCCAGCAGTGAGGACAGGAGCAACACTGAAGCTTTCTTT
CDR3aa: CASSEDRSNTEAFF

j_gene: TRBJ2-7
abundance: -
d_gene: -
len: 14
v_gene: TRBV6-2/TRBV6-3
CDR3nt: TGTGCCAGCAGTTACTCGTTCGGACCCTACGAGCAGTACTTC
CDR3aa: CASSYSFGPYEQYF

j_gene: TRBJ1-2
abundance: many
d_gene: -
len: 16
v_gene: TRBV4-3
CDR3nt: TGCGCCAGCAGCCAAGACCTTTTGGTAGCTAACTATGGCTACACCTTC
CDR3aa: CASSQDLLVANYGYTF

j_gene: TRBJ2-2
abundance: few
d_gene: -
len: 14
v_gene: TRBV12-3/TRBV12-4
CDR3nt: TGTGCCAGCAGTTTAATAGCTTCCACCGGGGAGCTGTTTTTT
CDR3aa: CASSLIASTGELFF

j_gene: TRBJ2-5
abundance: -
d_gene: -
len: 14
v_gene: TRBV6-5
CDR3nt: TGTGCCAGCAGTTACGGAGGGGCGGAAGAGACCCAGTACTTC
CDR3aa: CASSYGGAEETQYF